Listed here is a single T cell receptor beta chain. The assay was immunoSEQ multiplex PCR, and TCRdb's table has in-frame clones only and misses some. The data show approximately 300,000 clones, with about nine tenths seen just once and 1% held by the top ten. The data originate from a study of blood T cell repertoires in COVID-19. Germline CDR1 GTSNPN, CDR2 SVGIG (reference sequence). This CDR3 is built from 15 residues. Trimming removed 3 bases from V and 7 bases from J; junction bases left unmatched: 9. This chain links TRBV30 with TRBJ1-2; 12 bases match TRBD1. The sequence was obtained from a middle-aged man with active or convalescent COVID-19. Input material: peripheral blood. The CDR3 spells CAWRLTGTGGFGYTF. Written as DNA, the CDR3 is TGTGCCTGGAGACTAACCGGGACAGGGGGCTTTGGCTACACCTTC. The complete variable domain, with remaining parts taken from reference TRBV30 and TRBJ1-2, reads SQTIHQWPATLVQPVGSPLSLECTVEGTSNPNLYWYRQAAGRGLQLLFYSVGIGQISSEVPQNLSASRPQDRQFILSSKKLLLSDSGFYLCAWRLTGTGGFGYTFGSGTRLTVV.